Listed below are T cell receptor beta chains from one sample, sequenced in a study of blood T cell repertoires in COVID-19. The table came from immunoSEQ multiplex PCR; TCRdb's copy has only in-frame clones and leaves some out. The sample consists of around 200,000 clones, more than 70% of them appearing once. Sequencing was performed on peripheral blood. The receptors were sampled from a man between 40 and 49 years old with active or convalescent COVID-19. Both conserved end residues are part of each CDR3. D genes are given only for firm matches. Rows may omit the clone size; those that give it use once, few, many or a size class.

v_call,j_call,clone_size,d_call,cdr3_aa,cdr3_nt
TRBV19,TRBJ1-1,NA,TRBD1,CASSIDLWGTANTEAFF,TGTGCCAGTAGTATAGATCTATGGGGGACAGCGAACACTGAAGCTTTCTTT
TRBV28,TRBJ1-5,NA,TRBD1,CASSLPQGVGNQPQHF,TGTGCCAGCAGTTTACCTCAGGGGGTTGGGAATCAGCCCCAGCATTTT
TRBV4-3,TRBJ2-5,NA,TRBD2,CASSLDYAGGGETQYF,TGCGCCAGCAGCCTGGACTATGCGGGGGGCGGGGAGACCCAGTACTTC
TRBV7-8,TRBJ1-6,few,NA,CASSLVQGTYNSPLHF,TGTGCCAGCAGCTTAGTCCAGGGGACATATAATTCACCCCTCCACTTT
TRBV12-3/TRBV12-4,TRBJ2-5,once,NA,CASSPDSSETQYF,TGTGCCAGCAGTCCGGACTCTTCGGAGACCCAGTACTTC
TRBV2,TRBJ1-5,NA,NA,CASSTEDSLNQPQHF,TGTGCCAGCAGCACTGAGGACAGCCTTAATCAGCCCCAGCATTTT
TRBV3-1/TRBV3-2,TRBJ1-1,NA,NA,CASSRAGLGQAGAFF,TGTGCCAGCAGCCGGGCGGGGCTGGGGCAGGCAGGAGCTTTCTTT
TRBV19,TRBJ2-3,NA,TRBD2,CASSILAGGPSTDTQYF,TGTGCCAGTAGTATACTAGCGGGGGGGCCTAGCACAGATACGCAGTATTTT
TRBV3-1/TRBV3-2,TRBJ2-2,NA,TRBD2,CASSQEASGGGAGELFF,TGTGCCAGCAGCCAAGAGGCTAGCGGGGGCGGGGCCGGGGAGCTGTTTTTT
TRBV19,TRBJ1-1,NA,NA,CASKGQGITEAFF,TGTGCCAGTAAAGGGCAGGGCATCACTGAAGCTTTCTTT
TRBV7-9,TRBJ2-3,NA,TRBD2,CASSYDGLAGGDTQYF,TGTGCCAGCAGCTATGATGGACTAGCGGGAGGGGATACGCAGTATTTT
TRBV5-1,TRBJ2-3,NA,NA,CASSGGGLADTQYF,TGCGCCAGCAGCGGGGGGGGCCTGGCAGATACGCAGTATTTT
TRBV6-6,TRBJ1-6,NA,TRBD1,CASSPGQGGSPLHF,TGTGCCAGCAGCCCCGGACAGGGTGGATCACCCCTCCACTTT
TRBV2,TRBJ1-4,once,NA,CASSEEGHRWEKLFF,TGTGCCAGCAGTGAAGAAGGCCACAGATGGGAAAAACTGTTTTTT
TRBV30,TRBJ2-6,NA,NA,CAWRNTRGAGSGANVLTF,TGTGCCTGGAGGAATACTCGGGGGGCCGGCTCTGGGGCCAACGTCCTGACTTTC
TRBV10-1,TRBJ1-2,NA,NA,CASSLTATPYGTF,TGCGCCAGCAGCCTGACAGCAACCCCGTATGGCACCTTC
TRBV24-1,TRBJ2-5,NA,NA,CATSDQGSGETQYF,TGTGCCACCAGTGATCAGGGGTCGGGGGAGACCCAGTACTTC
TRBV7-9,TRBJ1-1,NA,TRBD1,CASSSRGPGGTEAFF,TGTGCCAGCAGCTCCCGCGGCCCAGGGGGCACTGAAGCTTTCTTT
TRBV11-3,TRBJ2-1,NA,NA,CASSLAFSVNEQFF,TGTGCCAGCAGCTTGGCTTTTTCTGTCAATGAGCAGTTCTTC
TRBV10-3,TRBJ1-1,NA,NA,CAIKPPNTDEAFF,TGTGCCATCAAACCCCCAAACACCGATGAAGCTTTCTTT
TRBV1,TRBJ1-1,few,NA,CTSSQFKSSAAEAFF,TGCACCAGCAGCCAATTTAAGTCTTCTGCAGCTGAAGCTTTCTTT
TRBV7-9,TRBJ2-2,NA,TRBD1,CASSLQGDKTGELFF,TGTGCCAGCAGCTTGCAGGGGGATAAAACCGGGGAGCTGTTTTTT
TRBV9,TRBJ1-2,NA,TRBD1,CASSVGVTGQGTYGYTF,TGTGCCAGCAGCGTAGGCGTCACTGGACAGGGGACCTATGGCTACACCTTC
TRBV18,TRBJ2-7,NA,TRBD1,CASSKLGAGGFDEQYF,TGTGCCAGCTCTAAACTCGGTGCAGGGGGTTTCGACGAGCAGTACTTC
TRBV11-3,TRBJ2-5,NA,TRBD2,CASSWGMSSGSPEETQYF,TGTGCCAGCAGCTGGGGGATGTCTAGCGGGAGTCCGGAGGAGACCCAGTACTTC
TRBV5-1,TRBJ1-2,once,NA,CASSGGADYGYTF,TGCGCCAGCAGCGGCGGGGCGGACTATGGCTACACCTTC
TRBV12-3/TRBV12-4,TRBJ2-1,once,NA,CASSPRLNEQFF,TGTGCCAGCAGTCCCCGACTCAATGAGCAGTTCTTC
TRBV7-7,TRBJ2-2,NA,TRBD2,CASSSRASGRGELFF,TGTGCTAGCAGCTCGCGGGCTAGCGGGAGAGGGGAGCTGTTTTTT
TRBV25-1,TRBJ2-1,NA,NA,CASSDYSSYNEQFF,TGTGCCAGCAGTGATTATAGCTCCTACAATGAGCAGTTCTTC
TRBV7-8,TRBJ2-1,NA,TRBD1,CASSLGQGTYNEQFF,TGTGCCAGCAGCTTGGGACAGGGGACCTACAATGAGCAGTTCTTC
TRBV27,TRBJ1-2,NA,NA,CASAQVGYGYTF,TGTGCCAGCGCACAGGTGGGGTATGGCTACACCTTC
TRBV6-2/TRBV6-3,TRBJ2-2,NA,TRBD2,CASSVLLETSGVNTGELFF,TGTGCCAGCAGCGTCCTACTAGAAACTAGCGGGGTGAACACCGGGGAGCTGTTTTTT
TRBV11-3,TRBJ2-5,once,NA,CASSFYPGETQYF,TGTGCCAGCAGCTTTTACCCGGGAGAGACCCAGTACTTC
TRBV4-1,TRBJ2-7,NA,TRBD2,CASSLFRTSGRDEQYF,TGCGCCAGCAGCCTGTTCCGGACTAGCGGGAGGGACGAGCAGTACTTC
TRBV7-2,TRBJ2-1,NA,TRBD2,CASSPERGGDREQFF,TGTGCCAGCAGCCCTGAGCGGGGGGGAGATCGAGAACAGTTCTTC
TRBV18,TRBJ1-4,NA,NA,CASSPVEGLVEKLFF,TGTGCCAGCTCACCAGTAGAAGGACTCGTGGAAAAACTGTTTTTT
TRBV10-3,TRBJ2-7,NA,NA,CAISPSRSSYEQYF,TGTGCCATCAGCCCTAGCAGAAGCTCCTACGAGCAGTACTTC
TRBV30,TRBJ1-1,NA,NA,CAWSRENTEAFF,TGTGCCTGGAGCAGGGAAAACACTGAAGCTTTCTTT
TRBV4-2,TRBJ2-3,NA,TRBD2,CASSQEGLASTQYF,TGTGCCAGCAGCCAAGAAGGACTAGCATCCACGCAGTATTTT
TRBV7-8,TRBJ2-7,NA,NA,CASSVSRAYEQYF,TGTGCCAGCAGCGTTAGTAGAGCTTACGAGCAGTACTTC
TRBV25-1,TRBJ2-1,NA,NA,CASSDGLLWSSYNEQFF,TGTGCCAGCAGTGACGGACTCCTCTGGAGCTCCTACAATGAGCAGTTCTTC
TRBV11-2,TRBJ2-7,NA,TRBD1,CASSFGTGSTEQYF,TGTGCCAGCAGCTTCGGGACAGGGTCGACCGAGCAGTACTTC
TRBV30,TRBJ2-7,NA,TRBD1,CAWSRDRGYSYEQYF,TGTGCCTGGAGTCGGGACAGGGGGTACTCCTACGAGCAGTACTTC
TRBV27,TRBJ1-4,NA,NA,CASSNLGQGIEKLFF,TGTGCCAGCAGTAACCTGGGGCAGGGGATTGAAAAACTGTTTTTT
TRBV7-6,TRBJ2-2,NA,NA,CASSPPVVANTGELFF,TGTGCCAGCAGCCCGCCCGTCGTGGCTAACACCGGGGAGCTGTTTTTT
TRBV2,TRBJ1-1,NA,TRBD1,CASSPDRGFTEAFF,TGTGCCAGCAGCCCAGACAGGGGGTTCACTGAAGCTTTCTTT
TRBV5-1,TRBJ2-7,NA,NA,CASSSPSYEQYF,TGCGCCAGCAGCTCCCCTTCCTACGAGCAGTACTTC
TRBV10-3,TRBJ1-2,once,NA,CAISESGTHYGYTF,TGTGCCATCAGTGAGTCTGGCACCCACTATGGCTACACCTTC
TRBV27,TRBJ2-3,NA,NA,CASSTTRWDTDTQYF,TGTGCCAGCAGCACCACTAGATGGGACACAGATACGCAGTATTTT
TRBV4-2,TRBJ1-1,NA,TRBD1,CASSQEDRGPWHTEAFF,TGTGCCAGCAGCCAAGAAGACAGGGGGCCGTGGCACACTGAAGCTTTCTTT
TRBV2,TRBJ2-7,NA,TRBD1,CASLRDRGWEQYF,TGTGCCAGCCTCCGGGACAGGGGCTGGGAGCAGTACTTC
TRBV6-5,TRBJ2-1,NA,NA,CASSPAGPGGDEQFF,TGTGCCAGCAGTCCCGCCGGGCCGGGGGGCGATGAGCAGTTCTTC
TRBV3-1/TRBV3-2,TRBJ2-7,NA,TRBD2,CASSQTSGGALNEQYF,TGTGCCAGCAGCCAGACTAGCGGGGGGGCCCTAAACGAGCAGTACTTC
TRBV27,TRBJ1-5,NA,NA,CASSYQGSNQPQHF,TGTGCCAGCAGTTACCAGGGAAGCAATCAGCCCCAGCATTTT
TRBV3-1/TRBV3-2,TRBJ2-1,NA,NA,CASSHVVGKGGNEQFF,TGTGCCAGCAGCCACGTAGTTGGTAAGGGAGGCAATGAGCAGTTCTTC
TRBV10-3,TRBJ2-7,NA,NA,CAISGANRITEQYF,TGTGCCATCAGTGGAGCAAACAGAATTACTGAGCAGTACTTC
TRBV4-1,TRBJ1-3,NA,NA,CASSQRGLALSGNTIYF,TGCGCCAGCAGCCAGCGGGGACTGGCTCTCTCTGGAAACACCATATATTTT
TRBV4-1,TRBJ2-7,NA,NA,CASSQVTGSTYEQYF,TGCGCCAGCAGCCAAGTCACAGGATCTACCTACGAGCAGTACTTC
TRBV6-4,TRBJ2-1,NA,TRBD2,CASSDSGLAGNYNEQFF,TGTGCCAGCAGTGACTCTGGGCTAGCGGGAAACTACAATGAGCAGTTCTTC